This T cell receptor beta chain was sequenced in a study of Ad26.COV2.S vaccination and SARS-CoV-2 variants. The CDR3 totals 14 residues. CDR1 is SNHLY and CDR2 is FYNNEI in the germline V gene. J lost 8 bases, V lost 5 bases, and 5 bases had no gene match. Regarding this clone: Its antigen is as yet unknown.

Some clones are missing from TCRdb's copy, which holds only in-frame ones; the method was immunoSEQ multiplex PCR. The table records about 680,000 clones, about 89% of them present only once. Indicated treatment: 19 received Ad26.COV2.S at low or high dose, single or two shots; 5 received placebo; per-sample allocation not given. It was on day 63 after the first vaccine or placebo injection that samples were taken. It was an adult aged 18-55 years in Boston who was the donor. Study-wide results and caveats: Those who received the vaccine showed greater spike-specific TCR breadth than those given placebo.

This TCR derives from a person aged 18-65 years who received the Ad26.COV2.S COVID-19 vaccine or a placebo. The sequencing used peripheral blood, collected in a trial of Ad26.COV2.S vaccine versus placebo. The chain has TRBV2 and TRBJ2-1, with 11 bases fitting TRBD1. The CDR3 loop reads CASSFRTGGHEQFF. The CDR3 bases are TGTGCCAGCAGTTTCAGGACAGGGGGCCATGAGCAGTTCTTC.